The 10 T cell receptor beta chains listed next were all sequenced from one sample in a study of blood T cell repertoires in COVID-19. Sequencing used immunoSEQ multiplex PCR; TCRdb keeps in-frame clones, though not all of them. The sample contains 70,000 to 75,000 clones, around 81% of which appear only once. Sequencing was performed on peripheral blood. These receptors originate from a woman aged 70-85 years with acute or convalescent COVID-19.

This clone was detected only a few times. The chain uses TRBV4-1 and TRBJ2-7, with 14 bases aligning to TRBD2. The trim removed 0 bases at V and 6 bases at J, leaving 7 bases unmatched. This CDR3 contains 17 residues. CDR1 is MGHRA, CDR2 YSYEKL, per germline. The CDR3 loop is CASSQDQGLAGEGEQYF. For the CDR3, the DNA is TGCGCCAGCAGCCAAGATCAGGGACTAGCGGGAGAGGGCGAGCAGTACTTC.

The chain couples TRBV3-1 (or the pseudogene TRBV3-2) to TRBJ2-7; 7 nucleotides match TRBD1. This CDR3 is built from 13 residues. V lost 4 bases and J lost 3; bases outside the gene matches: 3. Germline-derived CDR1 and CDR2 are LGHDT and YNNKEL (reference sequence). The CDR3 here is CASSPTGRYEQYF. The CDR3 DNA reads as TGTGCCAGCAGCCCGACAGGGCGCTACGAGCAGTACTTC.

Only a few counts were recorded for this clone. CDR3 region: CASRRGHFYSNQPQHF. The CDR3 nucleotides are TGTGCCAGCAGAAGGGGACACTTTTATAGCAATCAGCCCCAGCATTTT. The rearrangement joins TRBV27 to TRBJ1-5; TRBD1 is a possible D gene (6 bases). Germline V gene data show CDR1 as MNHEY and CDR2 as SMNVEV (reference sequence). The V gene lost 6 bases and the J gene lost 0 bases, with 15 bases spanning the gap. The CDR3 length is 16 residues.

As to this clone: This specimen includes other DNA sequences encoding the same CDR3. This rearrangement joins TRBV19 to TRBJ1-5; D unclear. V was trimmed by 3 bases and J by 1 base, leaving 7 bases between them. CDR1 LNHDA and CDR2 SQIVND come from the germline V gene (reference sequence). This CDR3 has 14 amino acids. CDR3 DNA: TGTGCCAGTAGTATTCGGGGAAGCAATCAGCCCCAGCATTTT. It encodes CASSIRGSNQPQHF.

The chain has TRBV30 and TRBJ2-1, with 7 nucleotides matching TRBD2. Germline V gene data show CDR1 as GTSNPN and CDR2 as SVGIG (reference sequence). This CDR3 region has 13 residues. After removal of 4 bases from V and 6 bases from J, the junction contained 6 bases not matched to a gene. CDR3 sequence reads: CAWTSGPINEQFF. In nucleotides, the CDR3 is TGTGCCTGGACTAGCGGTCCTATCAATGAGCAGTTCTTC.

This clone was observed a few times. The chain recombines TRBV19 with TRBJ2-5; 12 positions match TRBD2. Per the germline V gene, CDR1 is LNHDA and CDR2 is SQIVND (reference sequence). After removal of 7 bases from V and 4 bases from J, the junction contained 13 bases not matched to a gene. This CDR3 comprises 17 residues. Here the CDR3 reads CASTLQPTSGRIETQYF. The CDR3 DNA is TGTGCCAGTACCCTCCAGCCCACTAGCGGGAGGATAGAGACCCAGTACTTC.

The chain employs TRBV29-1 and TRBJ2-1, with 11 bases matching TRBD2. Looked up from germline, CDR1 is SQVTM and CDR2 is ANQGSEA. Trimming at V came to 7 bases and at J to 3 bases, leaving 5 bases not matched to a gene. The CDR3 has 14 amino acids. CDR3 residues: CSALGTSGYNEQFF. The CDR3 DNA reads TGCAGCGCCCTAGGGACTAGCGGCTACAATGAGCAGTTCTTC.

This rearrangement joins TRBV18 to TRBJ2-1; 8 nucleotides match TRBD2. The length of the CDR3 is 19 residues. Germline V gene sequence: CDR1 KGHSH, CDR2 LQKENI. V shed 3 bases, J shed 0 bases, and the junction held 13 bases outside the gene matches. The CDR3 sequence is CASSPLPAGGESSYNEQFF. The CDR3 DNA sequence: TGTGCCAGCTCACCCCTTCCGGCGGGAGGTGAGAGCTCCTACAATGAGCAGTTCTTC.

This sequence joins TRBV27 and TRBJ2-3, with 7 bases matching TRBD2. This CDR3 is built from 17 residues. Germline trimming cut 0 bases from V and 2 bases from J; bases unmatched to any gene: 8. Germline loops: CDR1 MNHEY, CDR2 SMNVEV (reference sequence). The CDR3 reads CASSLSRLADLTDTQYF. The CDR3 coding sequence is TGTGCCAGCAGTTTATCTCGGCTAGCGGATCTCACAGATACGCAGTATTTT.

This chain uses TRBV6-6 with TRBJ1-4; D call uncertain. The V and J ends lost 3 bases and 1 base respectively, with 12 bases between them. Germline V lookup: CDR1 MNHNY, CDR2 SVGAGI (reference sequence). This CDR3 comprises 16 residues. The CDR3 protein is CASSYGGQGTNEKLFF. The CDR3 DNA reads as TGTGCCAGCAGTTATGGAGGGCAAGGAACTAATGAAAAACTGTTTTTT.